Presented here are 6 T cell receptor beta chains from one specimen sequenced in a study of blood T cells in healthy people across ages. Then a second PCR, running roughly 7 to 12 cycles, was carried out with a sample-barcoded 5' primer and a J-beta primer mix. From the 5' RACE reads, TCRdb called clonotypes with MiXCR, one entry per CDR3 protein. In the table there are over a million distinct CDR3 sequences, around 59% of which are singletons. Sample: blood. These receptors all stem from a man between 18 and 35 years old in good health.

This rearrangement joins TRBV12-3 or TRBV12-4 to TRBJ1-5; weak D call: TRBD1 (5 bases). V lost 3 bases, J lost 7 bases, and 19 bases lay in between. The CDR3 runs to 16 residues. As DNA, the CDR3 is TGTGCCAGCAGTTTGCCCAGGGTAGGGTTCGACCAGCCCCAGCATTTT. It encodes CASSLPRVGFDQPQHF.

This clonotype has only a few counts. The gene calls are TRBV27 and TRBJ1-1; no definite D call. The CDR3 is made up of 13 amino acids. The V end lost 5 bases, the J end lost 7 bases, and 14 bases lay between the germline ends. CDR1 and CDR2 from the germline V gene are MNHEY and SMNVEV (reference sequence). DNA for the CDR3: TGTGCCAGCAGTCCATCCCCAGGACTTGAAGCTTTCTTT. Translated: CASSPSPGLEAFF.

The V and J genes are TRBV14 and TRBJ1-4; D not certain. The germline V and J ends were trimmed by 4 bases and 5 bases, with 8 bases remaining between them. Germline V gives CDR1 SGHDN, CDR2 FVKESK. The CDR3 is 13 amino acids. CDR3 region: CASSRAVNEKLFF. CDR3 in DNA: TGTGCCAGCAGCCGTGCAGTAAATGAAAAACTGTTTTTT.

The chain links TRBV6-6 to TRBJ2-7, with 12 bases matching TRBD2. The CDR3 spans 14 residues. V was clipped by 4 bases and J by 7 bases; unmatched bases: 5. CDR1 MNHNY and CDR2 SVGAGI come from the germline V gene (reference sequence). CDR3 loop: CASSSLAGGREQYF. In nucleotides, the CDR3 is TGTGCCAGCAGTTCACTAGCGGGAGGTCGGGAGCAGTACTTC.

This clonotype was picked up a small number of times. The rearrangement uses TRBV7-9 and TRBJ2-7; D is uncertain. This CDR3 has 14 residues. V lost 2 bases and J lost 2, with 10 bases in between. Germline assignment: CDR1 SEHNR and CDR2 FQNEAQ (reference sequence). CDR3 amino acids: CASSLRTATYEQYF. The CDR3 DNA reads as TGTGCCAGCAGCTTAAGGACGGCAACCTACGAGCAGTACTTC.

V and J are TRBV27 and TRBJ1-5; tentative D call: TRBD1 (6 bases). Germline V gene sequence: CDR1 MNHEY, CDR2 SMNVEV (reference sequence). Trimming removed 5 bases from V and 4 bases from J, with 15 bases in between. The CDR3 is made up of 15 amino acids. CDR3 residues: CASSQQGSNNQPQHF. CDR3 nucleotide sequence: TGTGCCAGCAGTCAACAGGGTTCCAATAATCAGCCCCAGCATTTT.